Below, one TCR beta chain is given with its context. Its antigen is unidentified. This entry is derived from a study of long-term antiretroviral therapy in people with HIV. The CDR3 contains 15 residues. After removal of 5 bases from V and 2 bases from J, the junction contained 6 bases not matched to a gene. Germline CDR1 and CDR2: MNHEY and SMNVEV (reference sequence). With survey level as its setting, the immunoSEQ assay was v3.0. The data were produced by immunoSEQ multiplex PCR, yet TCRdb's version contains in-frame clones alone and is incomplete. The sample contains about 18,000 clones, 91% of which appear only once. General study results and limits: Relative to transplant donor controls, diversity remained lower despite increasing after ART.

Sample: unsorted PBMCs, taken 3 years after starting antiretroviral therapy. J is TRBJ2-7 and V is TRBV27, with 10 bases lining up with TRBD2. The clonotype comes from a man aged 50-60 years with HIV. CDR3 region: CASSGIGLAAYEQYF. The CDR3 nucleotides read TGTGCCAGCAGTGGGATTGGACTAGCGGCCTACGAGCAGTACTTC.